This T cell receptor beta chain was sequenced for a study of cytomegalovirus exposure and HLA in healthy donors. V dropped 0 bases and J dropped 0 bases, with 9 bases sitting between them. This CDR3 is built from 16 residues. CDR1 is SEHNR and CDR2 is FQNEAQ in the germline V gene (reference sequence). Researchers ran the PCR with 60 Vbeta and 13 Jbeta primers. Generated by immunoSEQ multiplex PCR, the TCRdb table keeps only in-frame clones and is missing some. The sample shows more than 90,000 clones, around four fifths of them seen only once. V and J are TRBV7-9 and TRBJ1-5, with a tentative D call TRBD1 (5 bases). The source is a man aged 40-49 years in good health and CMV-seropositive. The sample was PBMCs. The CDR3 here is CASSLASGHSNQPQHF. CDR3 bases: TGTGCCAGCAGCTTAGCCTCAGGGCATAGCAATCAGCCCCAGCATTTT.